This T cell receptor (beta chain) was captured by sequencing in a study of OX40 agonist ivuxolimab in advanced cancers. Across the whole study: Having had anti-PD-1, anti-PD-L1 or anti-CTLA-4 therapy before was allowed, and around 44% had some.

Generated by immunoSEQ multiplex PCR, the TCRdb table keeps only in-frame clones and is missing some. The sample consists of 58,000 or so clones, approximately 87% of them appearing once. Overall study results and limits: Clonal expansion was among the lowest in partial responders at 0.1-3.0 mg/kg, especially CD8+. Blood T cells, both CD4+ and CD8+, expanded clonally by week 6 at 0.1 to 3.0 mg/kg.

Concerning this clone itself: Its target is unknown.

Autoimmune disease history or systemic immunosuppression led to patient exclusion. The CDR3 length is 12 residues. Germline V gene lookup returns CDR1 SGHAT and CDR2 FQNNGV. V dropped 0 bases and J dropped 9 bases, with 9 bases sitting between them. This sequence originates from an adult with an advanced solid tumor such as melanoma, head and neck, liver or kidney cancer. This specimen was CD4+ or CD8+ T cells sorted from blood, taken in a trial of the OX40 agonist ivuxolimab. The chain uses TRBV11-2 and TRBJ2-7; D is tentatively TRBD1 or TRBD2 (6 bases each). The CDR3 region is CASSLEKGGQYF. In nucleotides, the CDR3 is TGTGCCAGCAGCTTAGAAAAGGGGGGGCAGTACTTC. Combining the CDR3 with reference TRBV11-2 and TRBJ2-7 gives the whole variable domain EAGVAQSPRYKIIEKRQSVAFWCNPISGHATLYWYQQILGQGPKLLIQFQNNGVVDDSQLPKDRFSAERLKGVDSTLKIQPAKLEDSAVYLCASSLEKGGQYFGPGTRLTVT.